This TCR beta chain came from a study of blood T cells in healthy people across ages. Study observations and caveats: Among T cells, TCR beta diversity per million cells dropped roughly linearly as age rose.

Primers used in a second PCR of about 7 to 12 cycles were a sample-barcoded 5' primer and a J-beta primer mix. Every cDNA molecule carried a tag from a template-switch adaptor bearing 12 random nucleotides. TCRdb ran MiXCR on the 5' RACE reads and lists one entry per CDR3 protein. The sample records around 1,000,000 distinct CDR3 sequences, approximately 25% being singletons. This clonotype was detected a few times. The antigen is unknown. Germline V lookup: CDR1 SQVTM, CDR2 ANQGSEA. The CDR3 totals 15 residues. V was trimmed by 0 bases and J by 3 bases, leaving 14 bases between them. The same sample was also studied in work on T cells of mothers and their children.

Input material: blood. This receptor was obtained from a girl aged 2-15 years in good health. This chain uses TRBV29-1 with TRBJ2-5; D is unresolved. CDR3 bases: TGCAGCGTTGAAGATCCCATAGATGGGAAAGAGACCCAGTACTTC. This gives the protein CSVEDPIDGKETQYF.